This TCR beta chain was documented in a study of cytomegalovirus exposure and HLA in healthy donors. Study in general: An earlier analysis found some 100 million unique TCR beta sequences from 150 million to 200 million T cells. Falling in the Caucasian-associated ancestry cluster were roughly 86% of approximately 410 genotyped donors.

Notes on the study in general: Analyzed later, association rates of TCRs varied across HLA loci, with DRB1 most and HLA-C fewest.

About this clone itself: Its antigen is unidentified.

The length of the CDR3 is 15 residues. V was shortened by 0 bases and J by 6 bases, with 9 bases between the two germline ends. Germline CDR1 MNHEY, CDR2 SVGAGI. PCR primers comprised 60 Vbeta and 13 Jbeta primers. The data were produced by immunoSEQ multiplex PCR, yet TCRdb's version contains in-frame clones alone and is incomplete. This sample's table reports roughly 220,000 clones. This receptor was taken from a girl aged 2-10 years in good health and CMV-seropositive. The rearrangement uses TRBV6-5 and TRBJ1-6; D is unclear. Input material: PBMCs. CDR3 nucleotide sequence: TGTGCCAGCAGTTACTCGAGTGGCGGTAATTCACCCCTCCACTTT. This encodes CASSYSSGGNSPLHF.